This T cell receptor beta chain was sequenced for a study of metastatic and nonmetastatic thyroid tumors. CDR3 length: 14 residues. Germline CDR1 reads SGHTA; CDR2 reads FQGNSA. V trimming: 5 bases; J trimming: 6 bases; junction bases outside the gene matches: 8. The authors' processing: Differences in CDR3 between clinicopathological groups were drawn on to build a classifier intended to discriminate distant-metastatic papillary thyroid cancer patients. TCRdb re-processed the PCR reads through MiXCR. Here the V and J calls rest on TCRdb's processing, not on the authors' analysis. The sample has about 4,000 clones, less than 25% seen once. This clone was observed once. Before thyroid surgery, none of the patients had received any treatment.

The V call is TRBV7-2, the J call TRBJ2-7, with 9 bases fitting TRBD1. The specimen was tumor tissue. The sequence derives from a male donor with papillary thyroid cancer or a benign thyroid nodule (not recorded which). Some clones in this sample may be carry-over from other donors' samples. The CDR3 sequence: CASSTWTGDLEQYF. The CDR3 nucleotides are TGTGCCAGCAGCACCTGGACAGGGGACCTCGAGCAGTACTTC.